These 7 T cell receptor beta chains were all obtained from the same sample, sequenced in a study of blood T cells in healthy people across ages. A second about 7 to 12 cycle PCR used barcoded and J-beta primers. Each CDR3 protein gets one entry after TCRdb re-called the 5' RACE reads with MiXCR. This sample has 800,000 or so distinct CDR3 sequences, with around 25% found just once. The same sample was also used in a study of T cells of mothers and their children.

Sequencing was carried out using blood. Receptors were obtained from a boy aged 10-17 years in good health.

There are a few counts of this clonotype. This rearrangement joins TRBV6-5 to TRBJ2-1; D ambiguous. Trimming removed 1 base from V and 5 bases from J, with 6 bases in between. Germline loops: CDR1 MNHEY, CDR2 SVGAGI. The CDR3 runs 13 residues. In nucleotides, the CDR3 is TGTGCCAGCAGTTACTACCGAAACAATGAGCAGTTCTTC. It yields the protein CASSYYRNNEQFF.

The gene calls are TRBV29-1 and TRBJ2-1; TRBD2 might be the D (5 bases). V dropped 7 bases and J dropped 0 bases, with 13 bases sitting between them. Germline V gene lookup returns CDR1 SQVTM and CDR2 ANQGSEA. The CDR3 runs 14 residues. CDR3 sequence (DNA): TGCAGCGCCCCCGGACGGGACTCCTACAATGAGCAGTTCTTC. This encodes CSAPGRDSYNEQFF.

V gene TRBV5-1 combines with J gene TRBJ1-2; 11 bases map to TRBD1. Germline V gene lookup returns CDR1 SGHRS and CDR2 YFSETQ. This CDR3 has 14 residues. V lost 1 base, J lost 8 bases, and 4 bases stayed unmatched. The CDR3 DNA sequence: TGCGCCAGCAGCTTGACGGACAGGGGGCACGGCTACACCTTC. Translating gives CASSLTDRGHGYTF.

The CDR3 spells CASSPGRNSNQPQHF. The CDR3 DNA reads TGTGCCAGCAGCCCCGGGCGGAATAGCAATCAGCCCCAGCATTTT. This chain connects TRBV7-2 to TRBJ1-5; D uncertain. Between the trimmed V and J ends, which lost 5 bases and 0 bases, there was a span of 11 bases. This CDR3 has 15 amino acids. The germline V gene encodes CDR1 SGHTA and CDR2 FQGNSA.

J is TRBJ2-3 and V is TRBV5-1, with D unresolved. This CDR3 is built from 14 residues. The V end was cut by 0 bases, the J end by 2 bases, with 7 bases between. Germline values: CDR1 SGHRS, CDR2 YFSETQ. CDR3 amino acids: CASSLAQDTDTQYF. Here the CDR3 DNA reads TGCGCCAGCAGCTTGGCCCAAGACACAGATACGCAGTATTTT.

This clonotype was counted at least ten times. This rearrangement joins TRBV6-5 to TRBJ1-5; no firm D call. Deletions cut 6 bases from V and 5 bases from J, with 11 bases between. CDR1 and CDR2 (germline): MNHEY, SVGAGI. The CDR3 has 13 amino acids. CDR3 bases: TGTGCCAGCAGGGCCAGCGGGGATCAGCCCCAGCATTTT. It yields the protein CASRASGDQPQHF.

This clonotype was counted between two and nine times. The chain couples TRBV7-8 to TRBJ2-1; 11 bases fit TRBD2. TRBJ2-7 matches the DNA end more closely, so the J call is doubtful. Germline CDR1 SGHVS, CDR2 FQNEAQ. The CDR3 is made up of 15 amino acids. CDR3 residues: CASRDLGTSGIEQYF. CDR3 sequence (DNA): TGTGCCAGCAGAGACTTGGGGACTAGCGGCATCGAGCAGTACTTC.